The 28 T cell receptor beta chains below were found in one sample sequenced in a study of shared T cell receptors in the human thymus. Clones were sequenced by immunoSEQ multiplex PCR, and TCRdb holds only the in-frame ones, with some missing. Of more than 550,000 clones listed, about 90% are singletons. The same specimen was also included in a second study, on human thymus T cells.

Material: thymocytes. The receptor set was obtained from a boy less than two years old with a congenital heart defect.

The chain uses TRBV2 and TRBJ2-7; TRBD2 matches 8 bases. Germline-derived CDR1 and CDR2 are SNHLY and FYNNEI. The CDR3 totals 16 residues. The V and J ends lost 4 bases and 2 bases, in that order; junction bases with no gene match: 10. CDR3 sequence: CASSADRGGAPYEQYF. The CDR3 DNA follows: TGTGCCAGCAGTGCAGACCGGGGGGGGGCTCCCTACGAGCAGTACTTC.

The chain employs TRBV7-9 and TRBJ1-1, with TRBD1 identical over 8 bases. Per germline, CDR1 SEHNR and CDR2 FQNEAQ (reference sequence). The J segment lost 1 base and the V segment lost 3 bases, leaving 1 base of the junction unmatched. The CDR3 is made up of 14 amino acids. DNA of the CDR3: TGTGCCAGCAGCTTGCAGGGGGCGAACACTGAAGCTTTCTTT. It encodes CASSLQGANTEAFF.

The chain uses TRBV19 and TRBJ2-2, with 9 positions matching TRBD2. This CDR3 is 16 amino acids long. The germline V gene has CDR1 LNHDA and CDR2 SQIVND (reference sequence). V shed 0 bases, J shed 4 bases, and the junction held 3 bases outside the gene matches. In DNA form, the CDR3 reads TGTGCCAGTAGTATAGACGGACTAGCGCGCACCGGGGAGCTGTTTTTT. It is translated as CASSIDGLARTGELFF.

The chain carries TRBV4-1 and TRBJ1-1; possible D gene TRBD1, 5 bases. The CDR3 extends over 15 amino acids. The ends were cut back, 1 base at V and 10 bases at J, with 19 bases in the middle. Germline V gene lookup returns CDR1 MGHRA and CDR2 YSYEKL. The CDR3 is CASSQGTGGGNRAFF. For the CDR3, the DNA is TGCGCCAGCAGCCAAGGAACTGGGGGGGGGAATAGAGCTTTCTTT.

The J gene is TRBJ1-1, the V gene TRBV29-1, with D perhaps TRBD1 (6 bases). Germline V CDR1 and CDR2: SQVTM, ANQGSEA. The V end was cut by 0 bases, the J end by 1 base, with 15 bases between. CDR3 length equals 16 residues. CDR3 in amino acids: CSVEDGIGQSNTEAFF. CDR3 nucleotides: TGCAGCGTTGAAGATGGGATAGGACAGTCGAACACTGAAGCTTTCTTT.

J is TRBJ1-4 and V is TRBV4-3; 9 bases are shared with TRBD1. The CDR3 consists of 17 residues. V lost 3 bases, J lost 4 bases, and 9 bases stayed unmatched. Germline values: CDR1 LGHNA, CDR2 YSLEER. The CDR3 here is CASSHGQGLIGNEKLFF. CDR3 coding DNA: TGCGCCAGCAGCCACGGACAGGGGTTGATCGGTAATGAAAAACTGTTTTTT.

This clone showed up just once. V usage is TRBV9 and J usage is TRBJ2-5; 7 bases map to TRBD2. The length of the CDR3 is 13 residues. CDR1 and CDR2 (germline): SGDLS, YYNGEE. Trimming removed 0 bases from V and 6 bases from J; junction bases left unmatched: 2. As DNA, the CDR3 is TGTGCCAGCAGCGTAGGGGAGGGCCAGACCCAGTACTTC. Translated: CASSVGEGQTQYF.

The rearrangement joins TRBV29-1 to TRBJ2-3; the match to TRBD1 covers 8 bases. Germline V CDR1 and CDR2: SQVTM, ANQGSEA. V gave up 7 bases and J gave up 5 bases; unmatched junction bases: 5. CDR3 length equals 12 residues. CDR3 in amino acids: CSDGQGKDTQYF. CDR3 nucleotide sequence: TGCAGCGACGGACAGGGAAAAGATACGCAGTATTTT.

This clone came up once. The rearrangement joins TRBV12-5 to TRBJ2-3; 8 positions agree with TRBD1. V trimming: 5 bases; J trimming: 4 bases; junction bases outside the gene matches: 11. Germline V gives CDR1 LGHNT, CDR2 FRNRAP. The CDR3 loop spans 16 amino acids. CDR3 DNA sequence: TGTGCTAGTGGTGCCGATCGGGACAGGCATGCAGATACGCAGTATTTT. It encodes CASGADRDRHADTQYF.

The chain uses TRBV12-2 and TRBJ2-1; the D segment call TRBD2 is taken from the table without a DNA check. TRBV12-2 is annotated as a pseudogene. The CDR3 covers 15 residues. The DNA of the CDR3 is TGTGCAAGTCGTTTATCTATCCCTCACGCCAATGAGCAGTTCTTC. It yields the protein CASRLSIPHANEQFF.

The chain links TRBV5-1 to TRBJ1-2; tentative D call: TRBD1 (6 bases). This CDR3 spans 14 amino acids. Germline V gene sequence: CDR1 SGHRS, CDR2 YFSETQ. Between the trimmed V and J ends, which lost 4 bases and 4 bases, there was a span of 14 bases. CDR3 sequence reads: CASSSTGFSYGYTF. CDR3 coding DNA: TGCGCCAGCAGCAGTACAGGGTTTAGCTATGGCTACACCTTC.

V is TRBV6-5 and J is TRBJ2-1; 9 bases line up with TRBD2. Germline V gives CDR1 MNHEY, CDR2 SVGAGI. The CDR3 has 15 residues. V trimming: 2 bases; J trimming: 8 bases; junction bases outside the gene matches: 7. The CDR3 DNA follows: TGTGCCAGCAGTTACGAAGGCGGGGGGGTAGATGAGCAGTTCTTC. The encoded protein is CASSYEGGGVDEQFF.

The CDR3 reads CASSFTGTGVDTQYF. CDR3 in DNA: TGTGCCAGCAGCTTCACCGGGACAGGGGTCGATACGCAGTATTTT. The chain uses TRBV11-2 and TRBJ2-3, with 10 bases identical to TRBD1. This CDR3 has 15 amino acids. V dropped 3 bases and J dropped 6; count of bases not matched to a gene: 6. CDR1 is SGHAT and CDR2 is FQNNGV in the germline V gene.

The V call is TRBV19, the J call TRBJ2-5, with D hard to call. Germline V lookup: CDR1 LNHDA, CDR2 SQIVND (reference sequence). CDR3 length: 15 amino acids. The ends were cut back, 1 base at V and 5 bases at J, with 14 bases in the middle. This CDR3 reads CASSIGRKVPETQYF. CDR3 sequence (DNA): TGTGCCAGTAGTATAGGGCGGAAGGTTCCCGAGACCCAGTACTTC.

The genes are TRBV5-1 and TRBJ1-1; 10 bases agree with TRBD1. The CDR3 spans 17 residues. CDR1 is SGHRS and CDR2 is YFSETQ in the germline V gene. Trimming cost V 1 base and J 3 bases; bases outside gene matches: 9. The CDR3 sequence is CASSLQPGTGEYTEAFF. As DNA, the CDR3 is TGCGCCAGCAGCTTGCAACCCGGGACAGGGGAGTACACTGAAGCTTTCTTT.

In this sample, this clone turned up once. This rearrangement joins TRBV4-1 to TRBJ1-5; D not certain. Germline V lookup: CDR1 MGHRA, CDR2 YSYEKL. CDR3 length: 16 amino acids. The germline V and J ends were trimmed by 1 base and 2 bases, with 12 bases remaining between them. For the CDR3, the DNA is TGCGCCAGCAGCCAAGTTCGTCACGGGGGCAATCAGCCCCAGCATTTT. Protein sequence: CASSQVRHGGNQPQHF.

The CDR3 sequence: CASSSPIAEPSTDTQYF. The CDR3 region has the DNA TGTGCCAGTAGTTCACCTATAGCGGAGCCTAGCACAGATACGCAGTATTTT. This rearrangement joins TRBV19 to TRBJ2-3; the D gene is possibly TRBD2 (6 bases). This CDR3 comprises 17 residues. Germline V CDR1 and CDR2: LNHDA, SQIVND (reference sequence). The V end was cut by 5 bases, the J end by 0 bases, with 18 bases between. Drawing the rest from reference TRBV19 and TRBJ2-3, the complete variable domain is DGGITQSPKYLFRKEGQNVTLSCEQNLNHDAMYWYRQDPGQGLRLIYYSQIVNDFQKGDIAEGYSVSREKKESFPLTVTSAQKNPTAFYLCASSSPIAEPSTDTQYFGPGTRLTVL.

V usage is TRBV4-3 and J usage is TRBJ2-1, with a weak D call TRBD1 (6 bases). There are 16 residues in the CDR3. Trimming took 0 bases from V and 5 from J, leaving 14 bases between them. Per the germline V gene, CDR1 is LGHNA and CDR2 is YSLEER. The CDR3, as DNA: TGCGCCAGCAGCCAAGATCGCCCAGGGGTGAACAATGAGCAGTTCTTC. Translated: CASSQDRPGVNNEQFF.

This chain connects TRBV5-1 to TRBJ1-2; 9 nucleotides align to TRBD1. The CDR3 covers 13 residues. From germline, CDR1 is SGHRS and CDR2 YFSETQ. V was clipped by 4 bases and J by 8 bases; unmatched bases: 6. CDR3 sequence reads: CASSPGTGMGYTF. As DNA, the CDR3 is TGCGCCAGCAGCCCCGGGACAGGGATGGGCTACACCTTC.

This clone is a singleton in its sample. The rearrangement uses TRBV27 and TRBJ1-2; a weak D match, TRBD1 (6 bases). Germline lookup yields CDR1 MNHEY and CDR2 SMNVEV (reference sequence). The CDR3 extends over 12 amino acids. V lost 10 bases and J lost 6, with 15 bases in between. CDR3 region: CATREGDHGYTF. The CDR3 DNA reads TGTGCCACCCGAGAGGGGGATCATGGCTACACCTTC.

The table lists this clone with a few counts. The chain couples TRBV10-3 to TRBJ1-6; D may be TRBD1 (6 bases). Trimming pared 0 bases from V and 3 bases from J, leaving 9 bases between. CDR3 size: 16 residues. The germline gives CDR1 ENHRY, CDR2 SYGVKD. The CDR3 protein is CAISESGGLYNSPLHF. The CDR3 DNA sequence: TGTGCCATCAGTGAGTCGGGGGGGCTCTATAATTCACCCCTCCACTTT.

The chain links TRBV28 to TRBJ2-6; D is unresolved. CDR3 length: 16 amino acids. V was clipped by 6 bases and J by 0 bases, with 12 bases between them. Germline loops: CDR1 MDHEN, CDR2 SYDVKM. Here the CDR3 reads CASRPTPLSGANVLTF. The CDR3 DNA reads TGTGCCAGCAGGCCAACTCCCCTCTCTGGGGCCAACGTCCTGACTTTC. Based on the CDR3 plus reference TRBV28 and TRBJ2-6, the full variable domain is DVKVTQSSRYLVKRTGEKVFLECVQDMDHENMFWYRQDPGLGLRLIYFSYDVKMKEKGDIPEGYSVSREKKERFSLILESASTNQTSMYLCASRPTPLSGANVLTFGAGSRLTVL.

The chain couples TRBV6-5 to TRBJ1-1; TRBD1 aligns across 8 bases. Germline V gives CDR1 MNHEY, CDR2 SVGAGI. J was trimmed by 4 bases and V by 4 bases; bases with no gene match: 5. The CDR3 runs to 14 residues. CDR3 protein: CASSSRTGPTEAFF. CDR3 bases: TGTGCCAGCAGTTCTCGGACAGGGCCCACTGAAGCTTTCTTT.

The chain combines TRBV28 with TRBJ2-3; 8 nucleotides line up with TRBD2. CDR3 length: 16 residues. V dropped 6 bases and J dropped 4; count of bases not matched to a gene: 12. The germline V gene encodes CDR1 MDHEN and CDR2 SYDVKM. CDR3 region: CASSQGPGGRSDTQYF. Here the CDR3 DNA reads TGTGCCAGCAGCCAGGGCCCGGGAGGGCGGTCAGATACGCAGTATTTT. The full variable domain, rest sourced from reference TRBV28 and TRBJ2-3, is DVKVTQSSRYLVKRTGEKVFLECVQDMDHENMFWYRQDPGLGLRLIYFSYDVKMKEKGDIPEGYSVSREKKERFSLILESASTNQTSMYLCASSQGPGGRSDTQYFGPGTRLTVL.

The chain employs TRBV28 and TRBJ1-4, with 8 bases lining up with TRBD1. The CDR3 covers 15 residues. Germline CDR1 reads MDHEN; CDR2 reads SYDVKM. Trimming removed 6 bases from V and 7 bases from J; junction bases left unmatched: 10. The CDR3 loop reads CASSPSRGRSEKLFF. CDR3 coding DNA: TGTGCCAGCAGCCCGTCCAGGGGGCGTAGTGAAAAACTGTTTTTT.

A remark on this clone: The identical CDR3 is also encoded by other nucleotide sequences in the sample. The chain joins TRBV19 to TRBJ2-5; D not certain. Germline CDR1 LNHDA, CDR2 SQIVND (reference sequence). V was cut by 3 bases and J by 5 bases, with 4 bases left in between. The CDR3 covers 11 residues. The CDR3 here is CASSIEETQYF. In DNA, the CDR3 is TGTGCCAGTAGTATCGAGGAGACCCAGTACTTC.

This clone was picked up a small number of times. The chain carries TRBV30 and TRBJ1-2, with D unclear. V shed 3 bases and J shed 8 bases, with 10 bases lying between them. The CDR3 sequence is 11 residues long. Germline CDR1 reads GTSNPN; CDR2 reads SVGIG (reference sequence). In nucleotides, the CDR3 is TGTGCCTGGAGGCCAACTAAGGGCTACACCTTC. It specifies CAWRPTKGYTF.

The chain has TRBV15 and TRBJ2-1; D unclear. V was pared by 0 bases and J by 10 bases, with 10 bases between. CDR3 length equals 13 residues. CDR1 is LNHNV and CDR2 is YYDKDF in the germline V gene (reference sequence). The CDR3 protein is CATSRDERKEQFF. The CDR3, as DNA: TGTGCCACCAGCAGAGATGAGCGTAAGGAGCAGTTCTTC.